This TCR beta chain was recovered during a study of T cell responses to AZD1222 COVID-19 vaccine. Study-level results: Every sample of the repertoires postdated the peak T cell response. Breadth and depth of Spike-specific TCRs rose after two AZD1222 doses. Across the whole spike, CD4 TCRs peaked at regions 160-218 and 743-854. Most donors were white British and more were female, and clonal diversity was possibly underestimated.

Here immunoSEQ multiplex PCR was the method, and the copy in TCRdb shows in-frame clones only, minus some. The sample holds roughly 120,000 clones; 75% to 90% are singletons and the top ten take 6% to 8%. Concerning this clone: Antigen: not known.

The CDR3 length is 17 residues. V dropped 1 base and J dropped 3 bases, with 17 bases sitting between them. Germline CDR1 and CDR2: SGHAT and FQNNGV. The receptor was isolated from an adult who received the AZD1222 COVID-19 vaccine. The input for sequencing was peripheral blood, taken 28 days after the second AZD1222 dose. The chain joins TRBV11-2 to TRBJ2-3, with D maybe TRBD1 (6 bases). Written as DNA, the CDR3 is TGTGCCAGCAGCTTAGGAGTTCGAGGGGGACAAACAGATACGCAGTATTTT. Amino acids: CASSLGVRGGQTDTQYF.